Presented here are 5 T cell receptor beta chains from one specimen sequenced in a study of PD-1 blockade in classical Hodgkin lymphoma. Time point specified: newly diagnosed, previously untreated cHL patient sample. Thawed PBMCs were the source of CD4+ T cells, purified by magnetic negative selection. Only in-frame clones appear in the TCRdb table, and some are missing; sequencing was by immunoSEQ multiplex PCR. The sample carries 20,000 or so clones, approximately 92% recorded once. The specimen was CD4+ T cells from blood. The receptors here all came from a human donor with classical Hodgkin lymphoma.

This clone came up once. The chain joins TRBV30 to TRBJ2-7; D unresolved. The CDR3 is made up of 12 amino acids. V lost 4 bases to trimming and J lost 2 bases, with 9 bases between them. Per germline, CDR1 GTSNPN and CDR2 SVGIG (reference sequence). DNA of the CDR3: TGTGCCTGGAATACCCTGCCCTACGAGCAGTACTTC. The encoded protein is CAWNTLPYEQYF.

The J gene is TRBJ1-4, the V gene TRBV19; D may be TRBD1 (5 bases). V was clipped by 4 bases and J by 0 bases, with 9 bases between them. The germline CDR1 and CDR2 sequences are LNHDA and SQIVND (reference sequence). This CDR3 region has 15 residues. The CDR3 nucleotides are TGTGCCAGTAGTAGACCAGGGTCAACTAATGAAAAACTGTTTTTT. It translates to CASSRPGSTNEKLFF.

In this sample, this clone turned up once. DNA of the CDR3: TGTGCCAGTAGTATTGGCTCTGGAAACACCATATATTTT. Translation gives CASSIGSGNTIYF. This sequence joins TRBV19 and TRBJ1-3, with no clear D. The CDR3 is made up of 13 amino acids. Germline V gene data show CDR1 as LNHDA and CDR2 as SQIVND (reference sequence). The V gene lost 3 bases and the J gene lost 0 bases, with 3 bases spanning the gap.

This clone was recorded once. V gene TRBV9 combines with J gene TRBJ2-7; D is undetermined. CDR3 length: 12 amino acids. V gave up 0 bases and J gave up 3 bases, with 4 bases separating them. Germline values: CDR1 SGDLS, CDR2 YYNGEE. Here the CDR3 reads CASSVDGYEQYF. The CDR3 coding sequence is TGTGCCAGCAGCGTAGACGGCTACGAGCAGTACTTC.

The gene calls are TRBV5-1 and TRBJ2-7, with D tentatively TRBD1 (5 bases). Germline assignment: CDR1 SGHRS and CDR2 YFSETQ. Trimming stripped 4 bases from V and 1 base from J, with 9 bases between. This CDR3 has 13 residues. The CDR3 DNA reads TGCGCCAGCAGCCCCGACAGTTCCTACGAGCAGTACTTC. Its translation is CASSPDSSYEQYF.